This T cell receptor beta chain was sequenced for a study of blood T cell repertoires in COVID-19. Study context: Acute and convalescent COVID-19 samples came from the United States, Italy and Spain. In each case, the material was cDNA or gDNA derived from T cells, B-cell-depleted T cells, or PBMCs.

Libraries were prepared by immunoSEQ multiplex PCR; TCRdb keeps only in-frame clonotypes and omits some of them. The sample lists under 100,000 clones; 75% to 90% were seen once. Patients of the Seattle cohort, enrolled during active infection, were followed longitudinally. Sequencing was performed on peripheral blood. This clonotype was obtained from a man aged 55 to 69 with COVID-19, enrolled during active disease.

DNA for the CDR3: TGTGCCAGCAGCTTGGAGGGTAGGCCGGACAGGGTCGGGGAGCAGTACTTC. Amino acids: CASSLEGRPDRVGEQYF. This sequence joins TRBV5-6 and TRBJ2-7, with TRBD1 matching 8 bases. Germline V gives CDR1 SGHDT, CDR2 YYEEEE. The length of the CDR3 is 17 residues. V was pared by 0 bases and J by 7 bases, with 15 bases of the junction left unmatched. The full variable domain, completed using reference TRBV5-6 and TRBJ2-7, is DAGVTQSPTHLIKTRGQQVTLRCSPKSGHDTVSWYQQALGQGPQFIFQYYEEEERQRGNFPDRFSGHQFPNYSSELNVNALLLGDSALYLCASSLEGRPDRVGEQYFGPGTRLTVT.